This TCR beta chain originates from a study of T cells after yellow fever vaccination. Study results and caveats: Bulk-population clonotypes that are abundant could appear as contaminants in FACS-sorted repertoires.

Remarks on this clonotype: Antigen: not known.

In making TCR cDNA, 5'RACE template switching added a universal primer site and UMIs to it. One entry per CDR3 protein, called by TCRdb with MiXCR from the 5' RACE reads. The sample yields about 510,000 distinct CDR3 sequences, 20% to 25% seen once. Here the sequenced sample was PBMCs, taken more than 20 days after the first yellow fever vaccination. This sequence was found in a man aged 18 to 30 who received the YFV17D yellow fever vaccine.

CDR3 in amino acids: CASSLAVGAWNTEAFF. Here the CDR3 DNA reads TGCGCCAGCAGCTTGGCCGTGGGGGCATGGAACACTGAAGCTTTCTTT. The rearrangement uses TRBV5-1 and TRBJ1-1, with D tentatively TRBD1 (6 bases). Trimming took off 0 bases at V and 1 base at J, with 13 bases between the two ends. The length of the CDR3 is 16 residues. The V gene's germline CDR1 is SGHRS and CDR2 YFSETQ.